This TCR beta chain originates from a study of blood T cell repertoires in COVID-19. Study summary: Whether acute or convalescent, the COVID-19 samples came from the United States, Italy and Spain. Nucleic acid was either cDNA or gDNA, and it came from T cells, B-cell-depleted T cells, or PBMCs.

The CDR3 sequence is 11 residues long. Germline CDR1 SQVTM, CDR2 ANQGSEA. V lost 5 bases, J lost 8 bases, and 12 bases lay in between. Original processing notes: Estimated nucleated cell counts came from reference gene primer amplification. Assay used: immunoSEQ multiplex PCR; TCRdb lists only in-frame clones, some missing. V, J and clone size reflect that table, while D and trimming were determined from the DNA. The sample carries some 300,000 clones, about nine tenths recorded once. The sequence derives from a woman aged 50 to 60 with COVID-19, enrolled during active disease. The chain recombines TRBV29-1 with TRBJ1-2; D unclear. Sequenced material: peripheral blood. In DNA, the CDR3 is TGCAGCGTTCGTGAGGAGAACGGCTACACCTTC. Translating gives CSVREENGYTF.